The 18 T cell receptor beta chains reported below all come from one sample, sequenced in a study of blood T cell repertoires in COVID-19. This table comes from immunoSEQ multiplex PCR, and its TCRdb copy is limited to in-frame clones, with some not included. This table holds approximately 360,000 clones, around 89% found once. Sequencing used PBMCs or T cells enriched from blood (not recorded which). Every receptor here comes from a woman in her thirties with acute COVID-19.

The chain recombines TRBV15 with TRBJ2-2, with 10 bases fitting TRBD2. Looked up from germline, CDR1 is LNHNV and CDR2 is YYDKDF (reference sequence). This CDR3 is 15 amino acids long. V shed 8 bases and J 0 bases; nucleotides not matched to a gene: 3. DNA for the CDR3: TGTGCCACCCACCTAGCGGGGGCGAACACCGGGGAGCTGTTTTTT. Amino acid sequence: CATHLAGANTGELFF.

This clone was observed once. This chain links TRBV7-2 with TRBJ1-6, with 12 nucleotides matching TRBD1. The CDR3 spans 16 residues. Looked up from germline, CDR1 is SGHTA and CDR2 is FQGNSA. Trimming removed 5 bases from V and 10 bases from J; junction bases left unmatched: 9. CDR3 DNA: TGTGCCAGCAGCCCCGGGACAGGGGGCCACTTCTCACCCCTCCACTTT. It translates to CASSPGTGGHFSPLHF.

The chain carries TRBV27 and TRBJ2-3; tentative D call: TRBD1 (7 bases). Germline V gives CDR1 MNHEY, CDR2 SMNVEV (reference sequence). V lost 6 bases and J lost 1, with 17 bases in between. The CDR3 spans 16 residues. CDR3 in amino acids: CASSTRPRGGTDTQYF. The DNA of the CDR3 is TGTGCCAGCAGCACTCGACCCAGGGGGGGCACAGATACGCAGTATTTT.

The CDR3 region is CASSYSSGGSTEAFF. The CDR3 DNA reads TGTGCCAGCAGTTACTCATCGGGGGGTAGCACTGAAGCTTTCTTT. J is TRBJ1-1 and V is TRBV6-5, with a tentative D call TRBD1 (5 bases). The CDR3 runs 15 residues. Between the trimmed V and J ends, which lost 0 bases and 4 bases, there was a span of 12 bases. Looked up from germline, CDR1 is MNHEY and CDR2 is SVGAGI.

The gene calls are TRBV21-1 and TRBJ2-1; the table calls TRBD2, which could not be checked here. TRBV21-1 is a pseudogene segment. This CDR3 region has 16 residues. CDR3 DNA: TGTGCCAGCAGCACCGGGACTGTGTTCTCCTACAATGAGCAGTTCTTC. The encoded protein is CASSTGTVFSYNEQFF.

This clone was seen a handful of times. The V call is TRBV12-5, the J call TRBJ1-1; D may be TRBD1 (6 bases). Trimming removed 7 bases at V and 3 bases at J, with 21 bases between. The CDR3 contains 16 residues. Germline CDR1 LGHNT, CDR2 FRNRAP. The CDR3 is CASARAGGGKYTEAFF. In nucleotides, the CDR3 is TGTGCTAGTGCCAGAGCGGGGGGCGGTAAGTACACTGAAGCTTTCTTT.

The gene calls are TRBV2 and TRBJ2-7, with D maybe TRBD2 (6 bases). CDR1 SNHLY and CDR2 FYNNEI come from the germline V gene. The CDR3 runs to 15 residues. Deletions cut 5 bases from V and 2 bases from J, with 16 bases between. CDR3 bases: TGTGCCAGCAGTCAAATTGGGACTGAAACCTACGAGCAGTACTTC. Encoded protein: CASSQIGTETYEQYF.

This chain links TRBV10-2 with TRBJ1-4; TRBD1 matches at 7 bases. Germline V gene lookup returns CDR1 WSHSY and CDR2 SAAADI. The V gene end was trimmed by 4 bases and the J gene end by 8 bases; junction bases not matched to a gene: 10. The CDR3 contains 15 residues. CDR3 sequence reads: CASSGKTGLNEKLFF. In DNA, the CDR3 is TGCGCCAGCAGTGGGAAGACAGGGTTGAACGAAAAACTGTTTTTT.

This clone has only one observation. The DNA of the CDR3 is TGTGCCAGCAGCTCCGAAAGGGGCTACGAGCAGTACTTC. It yields the protein CASSSERGYEQYF. The rearrangement links TRBV7-3 to TRBJ2-7; possible D gene TRBD1, 5 bases. This CDR3 is built from 13 residues. Germline V CDR1 and CDR2: SGHTA, FQGTGA. V dropped 4 bases and J dropped 3 bases, with 10 bases sitting between them.

CDR3: CASSFQSGEGYTF. CDR3 nucleotide sequence: TGCGCCAGCAGCTTCCAATCAGGGGAAGGCTACACCTTC. The chain is built from TRBV5-1 and TRBJ1-2, with D perhaps matching TRBD1 (6 bases). Germline CDR1 reads SGHRS; CDR2 reads YFSETQ. The V gene lost 2 bases and the J gene lost 8 bases, with 13 bases spanning the gap. The CDR3 contains 13 residues.

This rearrangement joins TRBV4-3 to TRBJ2-1, with 9 positions matching TRBD2. The V gene's germline CDR1 is LGHNA and CDR2 YSLEER. The CDR3 sequence is 16 residues long. J lost 7 bases, V lost 1 base, and 8 bases had no gene match. In DNA form, the CDR3 reads TGCGCCAGCAGCCAAGGAGTAGCGGGGGTTAGGAATGAGCAGTTCTTC. It codes for CASSQGVAGVRNEQFF.

J is TRBJ2-3 and V is TRBV7-3; 9 bases align to TRBD2. This CDR3 has 14 amino acids. The germline gives CDR1 SGHTA, CDR2 FQGTGA. J was trimmed by 4 bases and V by 4 bases; bases with no gene match: 3. The CDR3 region has the DNA TGTGCCAGCAGCTGGCTAGCGGGGCCAGATACGCAGTATTTT. The encoded protein is CASSWLAGPDTQYF.

V usage is TRBV7-9 and J usage is TRBJ1-4; D might be TRBD1 (5 bases). Germline V gives CDR1 SEHNR, CDR2 FQNEAQ (reference sequence). Trimming left V 0 bases short and J 8 bases short, with 13 bases between. The CDR3 consists of 15 residues. The CDR3 loop reads CASSLASGGLEKLFF. For the CDR3, the DNA is TGTGCCAGCAGCTTAGCCTCGGGGGGACTCGAAAAACTGTTTTTT.

CDR3 in DNA: TGTGCCAGCAGCCCGACAGGGGGCGAATCGGGGCAGTATTTT. It specifies CASSPTGGESGQYF. The V gene is TRBV3-1 (or the pseudogene TRBV3-2), the J gene TRBJ2-3; 10 bases align to TRBD1. The germline V gene encodes CDR1 LGHDT and CDR2 YNNKEL (reference sequence). V shed 4 bases, J shed 11 bases, and the junction held 9 bases outside the gene matches. This CDR3 has 14 residues.

The chain couples TRBV3-1 (or the pseudogene TRBV3-2) to TRBJ2-1, with 10 bases fitting TRBD2. J lost 10 bases, V lost 0 bases, and 9 bases had no gene match. In germline, CDR1 is LGHDT, CDR2 YNNKEL (reference sequence). The CDR3 runs to 16 residues. The CDR3 nucleotides read TGTGCCAGCAGCCAAGATCTGGGACTAGCGATTCGGGAGCAGTTCTTC. Translated: CASSQDLGLAIREQFF.

This clone has only one observation. This chain joins TRBV12-3 or TRBV12-4 and TRBJ1-1; D is ambiguous. V lost 7 bases to trimming and J lost 5 bases, with 11 bases between them. This CDR3 has 12 amino acids. The CDR3 region is CASMTGLTEAFF. The CDR3 DNA is TGTGCCAGCATGACGGGATTGACTGAAGCTTTCTTT.

This clone was seen a single time. The chain has TRBV4-1 and TRBJ2-2, with 8 nucleotides matching TRBD2. V shed 1 base and J 6 bases; nucleotides not matched to a gene: 4. This CDR3 has 15 residues. The germline gives CDR1 MGHRA, CDR2 YSYEKL. This chain's CDR3 is CASSQGTSMAGELFF. CDR3 coding DNA: TGCGCCAGCAGCCAAGGGACTAGCATGGCCGGGGAGCTGTTTTTT.

This clone was recorded only once. J is TRBJ2-3 and V is TRBV9; maybe TRBD2 (6 bases). Germline loops: CDR1 SGDLS, CDR2 YYNGEE. This CDR3 has 14 amino acids. Trimming left V 0 bases short and J 9 bases short, with 14 bases between. The CDR3 protein is CASSVAVQGGTQYF. The CDR3 nucleotides are TGTGCCAGCAGCGTAGCGGTACAAGGAGGGACGCAGTATTTT.